This T cell receptor beta chain was found in a study of T-cell reconstitution after alpha-beta-depleted transplantation in children. Germline-derived CDR1 and CDR2 are DFQATT and SNEGSKA (reference sequence). This CDR3 region has 16 residues. Trimming took off 0 bases at V and 3 bases at J, with 18 bases between the two ends. Preparation of the TCRbeta library used unique molecular identifiers. TCRdb re-derived calls from the PCR reads in MiXCR, one entry per CDR3 protein. The data hold approximately 31,000 distinct CDR3 sequences, with roughly 6.7% observed a single time. This clonotype has more than one count but fewer than ten. The antigen remains unidentified. General study results and limits: By about two months after transplant, alpha-beta T cells reportedly arose from several hundred graft clones that had expanded. Fresh T-cell production supplied most of the T-cell counts and diversity seen one year after transplant.

The chain carries TRBV20-1 and TRBJ2-7, with D tentatively TRBD1 or TRBD2 (5 bases each). The sample was peripheral blood, taken 60 days after TCRalphabeta/CD19-depleted stem cell transplant. This clonotype originated in a child in the first two years of life who had a stem cell transplant for acute myeloid leukemia, so the T cells may come from the graft donor. The CDR3, as DNA: TGCAGTGCTAGAGATAGGGCAGGGACCTTGTACTACGAGCAGTACTTC. Its translation is CSARDRAGTLYYEQYF.